A selection of T cell receptor beta chains follows, all from one sample in a study of T cells after yellow fever vaccination. TCRdb recomputed calls from the 5' RACE reads with MiXCR, one row per CDR3 protein. The table includes 100,000 to 150,000 distinct CDR3 sequences, under 8.5% detected once. Specimen: CD4+ T cells sorted from PBMCs, collected more than 8 days after the first yellow fever vaccination. Source of these receptors: a man between 18 and 29 years old who received the YFV17D yellow fever vaccine. The CDR3 runs from the conserved cysteine through the conserved F or W. Fields, in order: clone size, J gene, V gene, D gene, CDR3 DNA, CDR3 protein. D genes are given only for firm matches. Expanded clones are given a class, and other clones once, few, many or no size at all.

many	TRBJ2-5	TRBV14	NA	TGTGCCAGCAGCCTCCGGGCGGGACAAGAGACCCAGTACTTC	CASSLRAGQETQYF
many	TRBJ2-1	TRBV5-1	NA	TGCGCCAGCAGCTTGGATGGGCAGTACAATGAGCAGTTCTTC	CASSLDGQYNEQFF
many	TRBJ1-1	TRBV4-2	TRBD1	TGTGCCAGCAGCCTTCCGGAAAGACAGGGAGGGACTGAAGCTTTCTTT	CASSLPERQGGTEAFF
many	TRBJ1-2	TRBV5-1	NA	TGCGCCAGCAGCTTCGGCGGGGACTATGGCTACACCTTC	CASSFGGDYGYTF
many	TRBJ2-2	TRBV7-3	TRBD2	TGTGCCAGCAGCAGCGCGGGGGGTAGGACCGGGGAGCTGTTTTTT	CASSSAGGRTGELFF
many	TRBJ2-5	TRBV20-1	TRBD1	TGCAGTGCTAGAAACCCCGGGACAGGGGCGGGAGAGACCCAGTACTTC	CSARNPGTGAGETQYF
many	TRBJ1-2	TRBV4-3	TRBD1	TGCGCCAGCAGCCAAGATTGGGACAGACTTTATGGCTACACCTTC	CASSQDWDRLYGYTF
many	TRBJ2-5	TRBV7-2	TRBD1	TGTGCCAGCAGCTCCACGGGACAGGGGTCGTTTGAGTACTTC	CASSSTGQGSFEYF
many	TRBJ1-5	TRBV9	NA	TGTGCCAGCTCACGGGCAGGGACAAATCAGCCCCAGCATTTT	CASSRAGTNQPQHF
many	TRBJ2-3	TRBV3-1	TRBD2	TGTGCCAGCAGCCAAGGGGAGACTAGCGGATTGAGCACAGATACGCAGTATTTT	CASSQGETSGLSTDTQYF
many	TRBJ2-1	TRBV7-2	TRBD2	TGTGCCAGCAGCTTAGGGTCTAGCGGGGGGCAGGATGAGCAGTTCTTC	CASSLGSSGGQDEQFF
many	TRBJ2-7	TRBV9	TRBD2	TGTGCCAGCAGCTCGACTAGCGGGGGATACGAGCAGTACTTC	CASSSTSGGYEQYF
many	TRBJ1-1	TRBV18	NA	TGTGCCAGCTCACCTCGCAACGGACTACAAATGAACACTGAAGCTTTCTTT	CASSPRNGLQMNTEAFF
NA	TRBJ2-1	TRBV19	TRBD2	TGTGCCAGTAGCCCTCGTCCTAGCGGGGGCCGTTACAATGAGCAGTTCTTC	CASSPRPSGGRYNEQFF
many	TRBJ2-7	TRBV12-3/TRBV12-4	NA	TGTGCCAGCGAAGACGGAACCTCCTACGAGCAGTACTTC	CASEDGTSYEQYF
many	TRBJ2-5	TRBV5-1	NA	TGCGCCAGCAGCTTGGGGGGGGCAGGACAAGAGACCCAGTACTTC	CASSLGGAGQETQYF
NA	TRBJ1-2	TRBV12-3/TRBV12-4	NA	TGTGCCAGCAGCAACCTCTTAATGTATGGCTACACCTTC	CASSNLLMYGYTF
many	TRBJ2-7	TRBV12-3/TRBV12-4	TRBD2	TGTGCCAGCAGACTAGCGGGGGGAACCTACGAGCAGTACTTC	CASRLAGGTYEQYF
many	TRBJ1-2	TRBV20-1	NA	TGCAGTGCTAGAGATTTGGGCAGGGTAAACTATGGCTACACCTTC	CSARDLGRVNYGYTF
many	TRBJ1-1	TRBV5-1	NA	TGCGCCAGCAGCAGCTCCTCTCGAGTTATGAACACTGAAGCTTTCTTT	CASSSSSRVMNTEAFF
many	TRBJ2-3	TRBV5-4	TRBD2	TGTGCCAGCAGTTCCCCGGGCGGGGGGGCCAGAGATACGCAGTATTTT	CASSSPGGGARDTQYF
many	TRBJ2-3	TRBV5-1	NA	TGCGCCAGCAGCTTGGCCTTGGGGGCCCGGGGAGATACGCAGTATTTT	CASSLALGARGDTQYF
many	TRBJ1-2	TRBV12-3/TRBV12-4	NA	TGTGCCAGCATCTCTGGGGGGGTAGGTTACACCTTC	CASISGGVGYTF
many	TRBJ2-1	TRBV18	NA	TGTGCCAGCTCAACCGACTCCAGGGACGAGTTCTTC	CASSTDSRDEFF
few	TRBJ2-2	TRBV11-2	NA	TGTGCCAGCAGCTCCCGCTCCCGTACCGGGGAGCTGTTTTTT	CASSSRSRTGELFF
NA	TRBJ2-3	TRBV24-1	NA	TGTGCCACCAGTGACATGACCCCGAGGGGCACAGATACGCAGTATTTT	CATSDMTPRGTDTQYF
many	TRBJ2-5	TRBV18	NA	TGTGCCAGCTCACCGAGGACGAAAGAGACCCAGTACTTC	CASSPRTKETQYF
many	TRBJ2-7	TRBV20-1	NA	TGCAGTGCCCCCCAGGGAGGGGGCGCCTCCTACGAGCAGTACTTC	CSAPQGGGASYEQYF
few	TRBJ2-1	TRBV6-1	TRBD2	TGTGCCAGCAGTCGACGGACTAGCGAAGGCGATGAGCAGTTCTTC	CASSRRTSEGDEQFF
many	TRBJ2-2	TRBV19	TRBD1	TGTGCCAGCCTTCTCCGGGGACAGGGAGACACCGGGGAGCTGTTTTTT	CASLLRGQGDTGELFF
many	TRBJ2-5	TRBV18	TRBD1	TGTGCCAGCTCACGTCGGACAGGGGAGGAAGAGACCCAGTACTTC	CASSRRTGEEETQYF
NA	TRBJ2-2	TRBV28	NA	TGTGCCAGCAGTTCGGCAGGAGCGAACACCGGGGAGCTGTTTTTT	CASSSAGANTGELFF
many	TRBJ2-3	TRBV6-6	NA	TGTGCCAGCAGCTCGCCAGATACGCAGTATTTT	CASSSPDTQYF
many	TRBJ1-1	TRBV28	NA	TGTGCCAGCACCCTATATGGGACCACTGAAGCTTTCTTT	CASTLYGTTEAFF
many	TRBJ1-6	TRBV12-3/TRBV12-4	NA	TGTGCCAGCAGTTCCGGCGGATTCTCCTATAATTCACCCCTCCACTTT	CASSSGGFSYNSPLHF
many	TRBJ2-1	TRBV7-2	NA	TGTGCCAGCAGCTTAGTAGGGGGGCCCTACAATGAGCAGTTCTTC	CASSLVGGPYNEQFF
many	TRBJ2-3	TRBV5-1	NA	TGCGCCAGCAGCCCCAGTCCTCACACAGATACGCAGTATTTT	CASSPSPHTDTQYF
many	TRBJ2-1	TRBV4-1	TRBD1	TGCGCCAGCAGCCGCCTTTGGGTGGGACAGCGCAACAATGAGCAGTTCTTC	CASSRLWVGQRNNEQFF
few	TRBJ2-3	TRBV28	NA	TGTGCCAGCAGTCCCGTTAGGAGCAGCACAGATACGCAGTATTTT	CASSPVRSSTDTQYF
few	TRBJ2-6	TRBV11-1	TRBD1	TGTGCCAGCAGCACACCCCCGGACAGGGCGTTAATCTTCTCTGGGGCCAACGTCCTGACTTTC	CASSTPPDRALIFSGANVLTF
NA	TRBJ2-3	TRBV5-1	NA	TGCGCCAGCAGCTTGGGATCTGCGGGGCCGACCACAGATACGCAGTATTTT	CASSLGSAGPTTDTQYF
many	TRBJ2-5	TRBV18	TRBD1	TGTGCCAGCTCACCGGGACCGGGACAGGGGAGTGAGACCCAGTACTTC	CASSPGPGQGSETQYF